The subject of this entry is one T cell receptor (beta chain). As yet, its antigen is unknown. The sort gate was single viable CD3+CD4+CD8-CD45RO+ cells for memory CD4+ T cells. This sample is part of a study of memory CD4+ T cells and cytomegalovirus serostatus. The overall study: This sample comes from healthy Belgian adults, 9 CMV seropositive, some 22 seronegative.

Trimming removed 6 bases from V and 3 bases from J; junction bases left unmatched: 5. CDR1 and CDR2 (germline): MDHEN, SYDVKM. This CDR3 is built from 14 residues. Profiled with immunoSEQ multiplex PCR; TCRdb holds only in-frame clones, not every one. The table records about 60,000 clones, about four fifths of them present only once. Study results and limitations: About 40% of the roughly 160 known CMV-associated TCRbeta sequences appeared in CD4+ memory.

This rearrangement joins TRBV28 to TRBJ1-5; 7 bases match TRBD1. Sequenced: memory CD4+ T cells from blood. The sequence derives from an adult in good health and CMV-seronegative. Some clones in this sample may be carry-over from other donors' samples. The CDR3 region is CASRPGGPNQPQHF. In nucleotides, the CDR3 is TGTGCCAGCAGACCAGGGGGGCCCAATCAGCCCCAGCATTTT.